This TCR beta chain was recorded in a study of shared clonotypes between healthy human individuals. Whole-study context: Three plates each covered CD4 naive and memory; CD8 naive two, CD8 memory one.

Study-wide points: Read depth was anticipated to influence clonotype sharing among donors. Non-shared clonotypes had lower generation probabilities than clonotypes shared by all four sorted-subset donors.

Genomic DNA (from each subset) was split evenly across several immunoSEQ plates. TCRdb keeps only in-frame clones here, not all; method: immunoSEQ multiplex PCR. The table records 640,000 or so clones, roughly 78% of them present only once. As concerns this clone: Its antigen is not identified.

This CDR3 spans 15 amino acids. Unmatched junction bases numbered 5, after V lost 6 bases and J lost 1 base. Germline CDR1 MNHNY, CDR2 SVGAGI (reference sequence). Sequenced input: memory CD4+ T cells sorted from blood. The subset here: CD45RA-negative fraction. The J gene is TRBJ2-2, the V gene TRBV6-6; 7 bases agree with TRBD1. This receptor was identified in a woman in her 30s in good health. The CDR3 nucleotides read TGTGCCAGCAGACCGGACAGGAGGAACACCGGGGAGCTGTTTTTT. Translating gives CASRPDRRNTGELFF.